The entry below gives a single T cell receptor beta chain sequence along with its context. Only a few counts were recorded for this clonotype. What this receptor recognizes is not known. Nothing much larger sits one base from this clone, and base qualities are not available. A case-control design nested within a healthcare worker cohort in London, UK, was used, with weekly nasopharyngeal swab PCR tests and blood sampling performed. Healthcare workers were recruited between 23 and 31 March 2020, during the week of the UK lockdown, and were followed weekly for up to about 15 weeks. The data are from a study of early T cells in non-severe SARS-CoV-2 infection listed by TCRdb under 2021. About the full investigation: Bulk RNA from unsorted whole blood was used for TCR sequencing, so alpha and beta chains could not be paired.

Broad study findings and their caveats: Matching against VDJdb was skewed toward anti-spike CD8 responses, likely underestimated virus-specific expansions, and missed private and CD4 specificities.

Libraries were built with 5' RACE. These reads were obtained on a NextSeq 500. The TCR library protocol attached unique molecular identifiers to individual cDNA molecules to correct for sequencing error and PCR bias. Sequencing covered both TCR alpha and beta chains, and within each sample the abundances of alpha and beta sequences were tightly co-correlated. Processing in the source paper ran as follows. Decombinator V4 was used to perform V gene, J gene and CDR3 annotation of TCR sequences. Expanded TCRs were defined as changing significantly between any two time points under a Poisson model with p below 0.0001. TCR abundances were normalised to the total number of TCRs sequenced per sample and expressed as counts per million. MAIT TCRs were defined by TRAV1-2 paired with TRAJ12, TRAJ20 or TRAJ33, and iNKT TCRs by TRAV10 paired with TRAJ18. VDJdb, accessed 1 November 2021, was searched for CMV, EBV and SARS-CoV-2 annotated TCRs, excluding TCRs annotated for multiple antigens. The public sequencing data were trimmed at Q25 with fastp and processed into clonotypes with MiXCR by TCRdb, which kept only in-frame beta chains. All rows with the same CDR3 protein become a single entry with the most common DNA and genes. These V and J calls derive from TCRdb rather than the authors' analysis. The sample data list 50,000 to 70,000 distinct CDR3 sequences, and approximately 15% of these were observed just once. Approximately 11% of the sample is held by the ten biggest clonotypes.

As encoded in the germline V gene, CDR1 is SGHVS while CDR2 is FNYEAQ. The germline ends are 10 bases apart after V is trimmed by 7 bases and J by 0 bases. The CDR3 has 13 amino acids, counting the end cysteine and phenylalanine. The DNA shown is the 39-base CDR3, in frame from base 1. Specimen: whole blood, collected at baseline. The TCR originated in an adult who was a healthcare worker with PCR-confirmed SARS-CoV-2 infection or an uninfected control (not recorded which). The rearrangement joined TRBV7-6 to TRBJ2-7; the D region possibly corresponds to TRBD1 (6 bases align). The sequenced DNA: TGTGCCAGCACCGTCAGGGGCTCCTACGAGCAGTACTTC. It specifies CASTVRGSYEQYF.